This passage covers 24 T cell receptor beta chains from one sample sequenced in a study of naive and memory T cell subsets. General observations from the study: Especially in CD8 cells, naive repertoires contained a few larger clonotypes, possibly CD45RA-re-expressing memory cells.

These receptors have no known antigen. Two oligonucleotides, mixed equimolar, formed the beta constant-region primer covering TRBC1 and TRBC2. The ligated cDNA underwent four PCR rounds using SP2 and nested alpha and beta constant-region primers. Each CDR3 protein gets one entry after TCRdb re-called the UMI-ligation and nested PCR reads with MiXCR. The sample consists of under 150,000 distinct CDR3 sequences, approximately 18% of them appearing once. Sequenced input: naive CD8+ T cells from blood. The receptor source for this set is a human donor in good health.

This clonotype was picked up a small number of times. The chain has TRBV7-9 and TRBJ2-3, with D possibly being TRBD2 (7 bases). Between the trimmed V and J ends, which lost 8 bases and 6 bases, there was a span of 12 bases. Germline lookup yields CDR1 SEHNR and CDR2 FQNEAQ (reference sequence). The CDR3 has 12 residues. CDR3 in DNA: TGTGCCAGCGTCGGGGGGCTGGATACGCAGTATTTT. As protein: CASVGGLDTQYF.

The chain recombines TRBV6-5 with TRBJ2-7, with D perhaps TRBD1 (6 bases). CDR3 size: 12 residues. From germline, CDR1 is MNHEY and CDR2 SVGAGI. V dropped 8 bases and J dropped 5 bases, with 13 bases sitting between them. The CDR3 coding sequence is TGTGCCAGCCACACCCAGGGGAACGAGCAGTACTTC. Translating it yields CASHTQGNEQYF.

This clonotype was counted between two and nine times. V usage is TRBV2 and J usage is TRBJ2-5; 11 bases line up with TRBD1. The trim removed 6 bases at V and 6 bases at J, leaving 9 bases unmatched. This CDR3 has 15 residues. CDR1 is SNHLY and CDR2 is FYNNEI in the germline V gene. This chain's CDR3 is CASRDPGQGEQTQYF. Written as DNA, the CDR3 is TGTGCCAGCAGGGACCCGGGACAGGGGGAACAGACCCAGTACTTC.

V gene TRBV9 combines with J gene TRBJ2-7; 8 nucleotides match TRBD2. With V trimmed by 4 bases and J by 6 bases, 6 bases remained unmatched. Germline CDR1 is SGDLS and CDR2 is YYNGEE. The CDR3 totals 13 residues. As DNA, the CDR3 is TGTGCCAGCAGCCCCGGGGGGGAGGGCGAGCAGTACTTC. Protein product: CASSPGGEGEQYF.

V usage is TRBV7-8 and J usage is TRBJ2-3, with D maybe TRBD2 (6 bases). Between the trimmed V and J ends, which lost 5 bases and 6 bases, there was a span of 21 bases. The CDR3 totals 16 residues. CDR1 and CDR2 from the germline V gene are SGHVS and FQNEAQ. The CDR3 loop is CASSHLPGSEVDTQYF. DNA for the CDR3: TGTGCCAGCAGCCACCTCCCCGGGAGTGAGGTGGATACGCAGTATTTT.

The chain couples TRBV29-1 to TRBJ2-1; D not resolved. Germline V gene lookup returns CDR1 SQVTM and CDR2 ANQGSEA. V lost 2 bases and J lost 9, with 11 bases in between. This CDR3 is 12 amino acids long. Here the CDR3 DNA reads TGCAGCGTTGAATTTGGAGCTGGTGAGCAGTTCTTC. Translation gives CSVEFGAGEQFF.

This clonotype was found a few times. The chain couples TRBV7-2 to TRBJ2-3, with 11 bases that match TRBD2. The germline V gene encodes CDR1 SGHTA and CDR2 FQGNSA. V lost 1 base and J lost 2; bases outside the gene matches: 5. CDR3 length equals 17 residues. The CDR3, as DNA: TGTGCCAGCAGCTTAGGGGGGACTAGCGGATACACAGATACGCAGTATTTT. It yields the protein CASSLGGTSGYTDTQYF.

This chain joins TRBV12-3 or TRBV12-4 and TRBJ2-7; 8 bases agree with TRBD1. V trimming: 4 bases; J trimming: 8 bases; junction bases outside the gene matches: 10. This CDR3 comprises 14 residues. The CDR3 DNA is TGTGCCAGCAGTTCGGGGACAGGTACGCTGAAGCAGTACTTC. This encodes CASSSGTGTLKQYF.

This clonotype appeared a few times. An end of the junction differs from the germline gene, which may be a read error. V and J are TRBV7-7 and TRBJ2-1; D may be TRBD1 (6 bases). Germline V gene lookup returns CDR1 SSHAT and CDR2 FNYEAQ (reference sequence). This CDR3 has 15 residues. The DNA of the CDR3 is TGTGCTAGCAGCTTTAGGGCAGGGGCATTCGATGAGCAGTTCTTC. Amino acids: CASSFRAGAFDEQFF.

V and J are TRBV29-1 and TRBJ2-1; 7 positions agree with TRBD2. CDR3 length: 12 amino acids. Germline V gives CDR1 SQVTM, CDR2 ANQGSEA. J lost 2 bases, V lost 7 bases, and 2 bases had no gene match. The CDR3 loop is CSGAGAYNEQFF. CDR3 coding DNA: TGCAGCGGTGCGGGAGCCTACAATGAGCAGTTCTTC.

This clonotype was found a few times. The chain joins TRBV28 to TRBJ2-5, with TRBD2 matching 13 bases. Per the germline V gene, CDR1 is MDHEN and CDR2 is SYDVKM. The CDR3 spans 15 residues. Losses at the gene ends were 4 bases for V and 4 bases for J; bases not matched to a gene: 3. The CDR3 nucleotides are TGTGCCAGCAGTTGGACTAGCGGGGGAACAGAGACCCAGTACTTC. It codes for CASSWTSGGTETQYF.

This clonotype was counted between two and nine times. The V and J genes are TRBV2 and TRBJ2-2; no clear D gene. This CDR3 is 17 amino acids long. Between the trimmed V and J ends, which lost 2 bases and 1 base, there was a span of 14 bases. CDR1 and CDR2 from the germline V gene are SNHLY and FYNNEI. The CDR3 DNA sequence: TGTGCCAGCAGTGAAAGATTCGGGCAGGAGAACACCGGGGAGCTGTTTTTT. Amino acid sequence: CASSERFGQENTGELFF.

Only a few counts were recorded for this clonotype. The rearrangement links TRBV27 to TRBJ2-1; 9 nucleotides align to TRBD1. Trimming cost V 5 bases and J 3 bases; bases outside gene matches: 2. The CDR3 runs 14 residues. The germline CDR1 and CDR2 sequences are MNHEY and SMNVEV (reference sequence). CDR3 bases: TGTGCCAGCAGTCGACAGGGGGACTACAATGAGCAGTTCTTC. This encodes CASSRQGDYNEQFF.

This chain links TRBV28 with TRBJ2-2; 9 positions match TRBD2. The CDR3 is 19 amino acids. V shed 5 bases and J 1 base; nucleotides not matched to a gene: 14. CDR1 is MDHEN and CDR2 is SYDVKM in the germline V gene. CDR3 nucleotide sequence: TGTGCCAGCAGTCCCCGAGGGCTAGCGGGACATGGGAACACCGGGGAGCTGTTTTTT. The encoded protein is CASSPRGLAGHGNTGELFF.

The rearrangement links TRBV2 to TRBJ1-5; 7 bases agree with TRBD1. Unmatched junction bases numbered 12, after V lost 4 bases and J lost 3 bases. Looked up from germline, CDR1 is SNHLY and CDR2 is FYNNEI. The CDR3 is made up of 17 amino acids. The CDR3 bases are TGTGCCAGCAGTGGGACAGGCCGGCAATATAACAATCAGCCCCAGCATTTT. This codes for CASSGTGRQYNNQPQHF.

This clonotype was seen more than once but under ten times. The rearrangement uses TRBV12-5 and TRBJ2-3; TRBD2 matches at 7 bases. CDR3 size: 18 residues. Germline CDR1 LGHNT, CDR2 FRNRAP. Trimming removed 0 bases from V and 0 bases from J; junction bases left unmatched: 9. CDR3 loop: CASGLVLTGGVSTDTQYF. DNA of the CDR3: TGTGCTAGTGGTTTGGTACTCACTGGGGGGGTCAGCACAGATACGCAGTATTTT.

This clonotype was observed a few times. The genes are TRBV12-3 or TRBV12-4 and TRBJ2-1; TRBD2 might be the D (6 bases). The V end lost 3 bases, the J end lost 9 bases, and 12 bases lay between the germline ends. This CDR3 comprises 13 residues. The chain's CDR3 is CASSFGGGSEQFF. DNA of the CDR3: TGTGCCAGCAGTTTCGGGGGAGGTAGTGAGCAGTTCTTC.

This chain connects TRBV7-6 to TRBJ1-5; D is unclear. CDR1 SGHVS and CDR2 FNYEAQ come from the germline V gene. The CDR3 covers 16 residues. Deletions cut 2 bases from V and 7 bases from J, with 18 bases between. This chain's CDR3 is CASSLHGGEGRQPQHF. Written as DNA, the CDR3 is TGTGCCAGCAGCTTACATGGCGGGGAGGGAAGGCAGCCCCAGCATTTT.

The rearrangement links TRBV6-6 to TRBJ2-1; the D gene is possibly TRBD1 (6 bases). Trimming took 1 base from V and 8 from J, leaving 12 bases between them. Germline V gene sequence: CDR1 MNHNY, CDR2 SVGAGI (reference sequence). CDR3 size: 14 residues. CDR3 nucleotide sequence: TGTGCCAGCAGTTACTTAGGGGGTAGCGATGAGCAGTTCTTC. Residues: CASSYLGGSDEQFF.

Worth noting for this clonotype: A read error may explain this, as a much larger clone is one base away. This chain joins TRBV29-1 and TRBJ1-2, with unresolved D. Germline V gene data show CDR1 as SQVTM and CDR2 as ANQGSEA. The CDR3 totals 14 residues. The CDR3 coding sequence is TGCAGCGTTGAGGCTCGGAGTCCAAGGGATGGCAACACCTTC. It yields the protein CSVEARSPRDGNTF.

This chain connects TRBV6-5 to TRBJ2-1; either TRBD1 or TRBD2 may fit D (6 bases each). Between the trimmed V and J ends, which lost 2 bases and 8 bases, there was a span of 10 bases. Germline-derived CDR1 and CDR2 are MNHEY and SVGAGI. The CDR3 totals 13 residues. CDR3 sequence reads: CASSYRGADEQFF. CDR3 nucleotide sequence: TGTGCCAGCAGTTACAGGGGGGCCGATGAGCAGTTCTTC.

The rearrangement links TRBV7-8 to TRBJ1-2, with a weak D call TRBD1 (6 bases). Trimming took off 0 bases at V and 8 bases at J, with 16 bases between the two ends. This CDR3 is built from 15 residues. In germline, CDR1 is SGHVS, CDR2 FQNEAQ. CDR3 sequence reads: CASSLATWGAEGYTF. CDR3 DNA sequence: TGTGCCAGCAGCTTAGCCACATGGGGGGCGGAGGGCTACACCTTC.

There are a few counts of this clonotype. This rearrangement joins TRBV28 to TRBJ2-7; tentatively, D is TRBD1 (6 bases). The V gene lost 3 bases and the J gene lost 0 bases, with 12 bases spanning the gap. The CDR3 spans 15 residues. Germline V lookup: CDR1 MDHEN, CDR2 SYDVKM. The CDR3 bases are TGTGCCAGCAGTTTTCTCCAGGGGACCTCCTACGAGCAGTACTTC. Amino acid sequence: CASSFLQGTSYEQYF.

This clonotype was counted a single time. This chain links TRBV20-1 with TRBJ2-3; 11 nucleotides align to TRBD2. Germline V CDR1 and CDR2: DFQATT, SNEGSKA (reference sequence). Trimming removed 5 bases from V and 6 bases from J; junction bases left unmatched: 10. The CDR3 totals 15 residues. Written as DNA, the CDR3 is TGCAGTGCTTACTCTCGGCTAGCGGGAGGTGATACGCAGTATTTT. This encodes CSAYSRLAGGDTQYF.